A single sample is the source of the 14 T cell receptor beta chains below, sequenced in a study of T cell repertoires in cytomegalovirus infection. For these TCRs, the target antigens are not known. TCRdb recomputed calls from the reads with MiXCR, one row per CDR3 protein. The sample yields approximately 910,000 distinct CDR3 sequences, roughly a third seen once. The sequenced sample was cultured CD8+ T cells from PBMCs, obtained from culture after CMV antigen stimulation. Receptor source: a human donor in good health (CMV status not recorded). Some clones in this sample may be carry-over from other donors' samples.

This clonotype was recorded a few times. This CDR3 reads CASSYSSLQGDTNTGELFF. The CDR3 region has the DNA TGTGCCAGCAGTTACTCTTCCCTTCAGGGGGACACGAACACCGGGGAGCTGTTTTTT. This sequence joins TRBV6-5 and TRBJ2-2, with 7 bases aligning to TRBD1. The CDR3 loop spans 19 amino acids. The germline V gene encodes CDR1 MNHEY and CDR2 SVGAGI. The J segment lost 0 bases and the V segment lost 0 bases, leaving 10 bases of the junction unmatched.

As for this clonotype: The junction and the germline gene differ at one end; a read error may be behind it. V and J are TRBV15 and TRBJ2-1, with TRBD1 identical over 9 bases. The CDR3 extends over 17 amino acids. CDR1 and CDR2 from the germline V gene are LNHNV and YYDKDF (reference sequence). This CDR3 reads CATCRDWPGTGINEQFF. In nucleotides, the CDR3 is TGTGCCACCTGCAGAGATTGGCCTGGGACAGGGATCAATGAGCAGTTCTTC. Together with reference TRBV15 and TRBJ2-1, the CDR3 gives the full variable domain: DAMVIQNPRYQVTQFGKPVTLSCSQTLNHNVMYWYQQKSSQAPKLLFHYYDKDFNNEADTPDNFQSRRPNTSFCFLDIRSPGLGDTAMYLCATCRDWPGTGINEQFFGPGTRLTVL.

A few counts support this clonotype. V and J are TRBV6-1 and TRBJ2-7; D is unresolved. Between the trimmed V and J ends, which lost 4 bases and 0 bases, there was a span of 13 bases. The germline gives CDR1 MNHNS, CDR2 SASEGT. This CDR3 is built from 15 residues. For the CDR3, the DNA is TGTGCCAGCAGTGTCCCGGGTCTGAGCTCCTACGAGCAGTACTTC. It is translated as CASSVPGLSSYEQYF.

In this sample, this clonotype turned up a few times. Here the CDR3 DNA reads TGCGCCAGCAGCCAAGATCTTGTTCGAGACAGGGGTGTACGCACTGAAGCTTTCTTT. Amino acid sequence: CASSQDLVRDRGVRTEAFF. V and J are TRBV4-1 and TRBJ1-1; 8 positions match TRBD1. Trimming at V came to 0 bases and at J to 4 bases, leaving 16 bases not matched to a gene. The CDR3 is 19 amino acids. Germline V CDR1 and CDR2: MGHRA, YSYEKL.

The chain has TRBV7-6 and TRBJ1-3; 7 nucleotides match TRBD1. From germline, CDR1 is SGHVS and CDR2 FNYEAQ. V lost 5 bases, J lost 1 base, and 2 bases stayed unmatched. The CDR3 totals 14 residues. The CDR3, as DNA: TGTGCCAGCAGCCAGACAGGGTCTGGAAACACCATATATTTT. It is translated as CASSQTGSGNTIYF.

The chain combines TRBV5-1 with TRBJ2-5; D not resolved. With 2 bases removed from V and 0 bases from J, the gap between germline ends came to 8 bases. This CDR3 is 14 amino acids long. From germline, CDR1 is SGHRS and CDR2 YFSETQ. The CDR3 DNA follows: TGCGCCAGCAGCTTCGGCAGAAACCAAGAGACCCAGTACTTC. It specifies CASSFGRNQETQYF.

This clonotype was seen more than once but under ten times. The genes are TRBV7-9 and TRBJ2-5, with D unclear. V was clipped by 5 bases and J by 2 bases, with 12 bases between them. The CDR3 runs to 14 residues. Germline values: CDR1 SEHNR, CDR2 FQNEAQ (reference sequence). Here the CDR3 DNA reads TGTGCCAGCAGCCCCCCTCGTCGTCAAGAGACCCAGTACTTC. Translation gives CASSPPRRQETQYF.

Ten or more counts support this clonotype. This chain links TRBV4-1 with TRBJ1-1; possible D gene TRBD1, 5 bases. Trimming pared 4 bases from V and 4 bases from J, leaving 19 bases between. Germline V gene lookup returns CDR1 MGHRA and CDR2 YSYEKL. The CDR3 has 16 residues. CDR3 in DNA: TGCGCCAGCAGCCTAGATCCTTCAGGGAGGCCCACTGAAGCTTTCTTT. Amino acids: CASSLDPSGRPTEAFF.

In the case of this clonotype: A read error may be the cause here, since a much bigger clone is one base away. The V gene is TRBV4-1, the J gene TRBJ1-3, with D perhaps matching TRBD1 (5 bases). Germline loops: CDR1 MGHRA, CDR2 YSYEKL. The CDR3 totals 16 residues. DNA for the CDR3: TGCACCAGCAGCCAAGATGTGGGGGGTTCTGGAAACACCATATATTTT. Its protein is CTSSQDVGGSGNTIYF.

The V call is TRBV12-3 or TRBV12-4, the J call TRBJ2-1, with 9 nucleotides matching TRBD2. V was pared by 2 bases and J by 0 bases, with 8 bases of the junction left unmatched. This CDR3 comprises 18 residues. CDR3 bases: TGTGCCAGCAGTTTACGGGCTAGCGGGGTGAGCTCCTACAATGAGCAGTTCTTC. Translated: CASSLRASGVSSYNEQFF.

The chain employs TRBV7-9 and TRBJ1-5; no clear D gene. Looked up from germline, CDR1 is SEHNR and CDR2 is FQNEAQ (reference sequence). V lost 2 bases, J lost 3 bases, and 8 bases lay in between. This CDR3 has 14 amino acids. The DNA of the CDR3 is TGTGCCAGCAGCTTACCCCAGTCCAATCAGCCCCAGCATTTT. This gives the protein CASSLPQSNQPQHF.

This clonotype was detected a few times. CDR3 in DNA: TGCGCCAGCAGCCAAGAAGAGGGGCCCTGGGCTAGCGGCTACAATGAGCAGTTCTTC. It codes for CASSQEEGPWASGYNEQFF. The V call is TRBV4-1, the J call TRBJ2-1, with 7 bases identical to TRBD2. This CDR3 is 19 amino acids long. Germline CDR1 is MGHRA and CDR2 is YSYEKL. The ends lost 0 bases at V and 3 bases at J; junction bases unmatched: 14.

The V call is TRBV6-4, the J call TRBJ2-3; D is perhaps TRBD1 (6 bases). The V and J ends lost 2 bases and 2 bases respectively, with 11 bases between them. Germline CDR1 reads MRHNA; CDR2 reads SNTAGT. CDR3 length equals 15 residues. CDR3 sequence (DNA): TGTGCCAGCAGTGACCCCGGACAGTACACAGATACGCAGTATTTT. This sequence encodes CASSDPGQYTDTQYF.

The chain recombines TRBV28 with TRBJ1-4; possible D gene TRBD1, 5 bases. Germline V CDR1 and CDR2: MDHEN, SYDVKM. The CDR3 is 16 amino acids. The V gene lost 0 bases and the J gene lost 0 bases, with 8 bases spanning the gap. For the CDR3, the DNA is TGTGCCAGCAGTTTATGGACAGAGCCAACTAATGAAAAACTGTTTTTT. Protein product: CASSLWTEPTNEKLFF.